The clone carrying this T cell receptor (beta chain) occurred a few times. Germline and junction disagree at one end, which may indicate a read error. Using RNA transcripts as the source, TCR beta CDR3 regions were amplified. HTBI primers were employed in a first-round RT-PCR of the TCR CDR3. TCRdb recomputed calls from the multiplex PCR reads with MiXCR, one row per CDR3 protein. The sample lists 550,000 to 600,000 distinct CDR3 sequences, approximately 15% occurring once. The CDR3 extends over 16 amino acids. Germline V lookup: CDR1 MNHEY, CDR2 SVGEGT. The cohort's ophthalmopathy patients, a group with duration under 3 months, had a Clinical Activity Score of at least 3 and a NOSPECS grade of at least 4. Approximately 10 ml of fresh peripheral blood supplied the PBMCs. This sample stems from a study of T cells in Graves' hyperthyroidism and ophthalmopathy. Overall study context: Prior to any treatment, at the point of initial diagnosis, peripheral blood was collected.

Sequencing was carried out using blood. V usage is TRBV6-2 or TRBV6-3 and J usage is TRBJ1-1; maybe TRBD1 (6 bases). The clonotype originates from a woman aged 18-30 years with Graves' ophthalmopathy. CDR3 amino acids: CASSYSPGQLNTEVFF. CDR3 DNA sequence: TGTGCCAGCAGTTACTCTCCGGGACAACTGAACACTGAAGTTTTCTTT.